This T cell receptor (beta chain) originates from a study of blood T cell repertoires in COVID-19. As for the study in general: Sample material is recorded as cDNA or gDNA derived from T cells, B-cell-depleted T cells, or PBMCs.

Libraries were prepared by immunoSEQ multiplex PCR; TCRdb keeps only in-frame clonotypes and omits some of them. The table has some 290,000 clones, around 90% seen once. J gave up 5 bases and V 5 bases, and 4 bases lay outside the gene matches. The CDR3 covers 13 residues. Germline CDR1 and CDR2: MNHEY and SVGEGT. The receptor comes from a woman between 50 and 59 years old who had recovered from COVID-19. V and J are TRBV6-2 or TRBV6-3 and TRBJ1-2; TRBD1 matches at 8 bases. Sequences were obtained from peripheral blood. The CDR3 spells CASSGQGWYGYTF. CDR3 DNA: TGTGCCAGCAGTGGACAGGGTTGGTATGGCTACACCTTC.